This T cell receptor (beta chain) was found in a study of blood T cell repertoires in COVID-19. Overall study: Sites across the United States, Italy and Spain contributed samples from acute and convalescent COVID-19. The analysed material was cDNA or gDNA that came from T cells, B-cell-depleted T cells, or PBMCs.

Germline V gene data show CDR1 as SGHVS and CDR2 as FNYEAQ. After removal of 2 bases from V and 6 bases from J, the junction contained 6 bases not matched to a gene. The CDR3 spans 16 residues. Source study methods: Reference gene primer amplification gave estimated nucleated cell counts. Generated by immunoSEQ multiplex PCR, the TCRdb table keeps only in-frame clones and is missing some. V and J calls and clone size are given by that table; D and trimming were obtained from the DNA. This table has 80,000 to 95,000 clones, 75% to 90% appearing once. Sequencing was carried out using peripheral blood. The source of this sequence is a man aged 45-65 years with active or convalescent COVID-19. The V gene is TRBV7-6, the J gene TRBJ2-2, with 10 bases identical to TRBD2. DNA of the CDR3: TGTGCCAGCAGCTTAAGTCTAGCGGGGGATGCCGGGGAGCTGTTTTTT. Amino acid sequence: CASSLSLAGDAGELFF. Supplemented by reference TRBV7-6 and TRBJ2-2, the full variable domain reads GAGVSQSPRYKVTKRGQDVALRCDPISGHVSLYWYRQALGQGPEFLTYFNYEAQQDKSGLPNDRFSAERPEGSISTLTIQRTEQRDSAMYRCASSLSLAGDAGELFFGEGSRLTVL.